The entry below gives a single T cell receptor beta chain sequence along with its context. Germline V CDR1 and CDR2: WSHSY, SAAADI. With V trimmed by 7 bases and J by 9 bases, 5 bases remained unmatched. This CDR3 is built from 14 residues. Once RNA had been extracted, it was reverse transcribed into cDNA to act as the sequencing template. Assay: immunoSEQ multiplex PCR; the TCRdb copy retains only in-frame clones and omits some. The table lists 150,000 or so clones, more than 75% of them singletons. This entry is derived from a study of CD8+ T cells in alopecia areata. The sample here was CD8+ T cells sorted from blood, taken at week 0. V usage is TRBV10-2 and J usage is TRBJ2-1, with TRBD2 matching 14 bases. This TCR was sampled from a human donor with alopecia areata. In DNA form, the CDR3 reads TGCGCCAGCAATGGACTAGCGGGGGGAGGTGAGCAGTTCTTC. It encodes CASNGLAGGGEQFF.